The entry below describes one T cell receptor (beta chain). This record belongs to a study of T cell changes during pregnancy in multiple sclerosis. The table came from immunoSEQ multiplex PCR; TCRdb's copy has only in-frame clones and leaves some out. Among fewer than 45,000 clones listed, more than 75% were seen once. The receptor was isolated from a female donor with multiple sclerosis, enrolled in a pregnancy study. The source was CD8+ T cells from peripheral blood mononuclear cells, collected in the third trimester of pregnancy.

The CDR3 nucleotides read TGTGCCAGCGAAACAGGGGTGGCCTACAATGAGCAGTTCTTC. The encoded protein is CASETGVAYNEQFF. This chain joins TRBV5-8 and TRBJ2-1, with TRBD1 matching 7 bases. Germline assignment: CDR1 SGHTS and CDR2 YDEGEE. J lost 2 bases, V lost 7 bases, and 6 bases had no gene match. The CDR3 runs 14 residues.